These 15 T cell receptor beta chains originate from one sample sequenced in a study of CD8+CD57+ T cells in acquired aplastic anemia. TCR beta VDJ and CDR3 were profiled, and genomic DNA was the template. From the reads, TCRdb called clonotypes with MiXCR, one entry per CDR3 protein. Of 170,000 or so distinct CDR3 sequences in the sample, 45% to 50% are singletons; the top ten hold roughly 30%. Individuals selected for sequencing had exhibited CD8+CD57+ cell expansion on flow cytometry. Sequenced material: sorted CD4+, CD8+, or CD8+CD57+ T cells (not recorded which) from PBMCs. The receptors shown here come from a human donor with aplastic anemia.

This clonotype has at least ten counts. This chain links TRBV7-9 with TRBJ1-1, with D unresolved. The CDR3 covers 14 residues. Germline assignment: CDR1 SEHNR and CDR2 FQNEAQ (reference sequence). Trimming removed 2 bases from V and 3 bases from J, with 10 bases in between. CDR3 region: CASSLKGGDTEAFF. CDR3 nucleotide sequence: TGTGCCAGCAGCTTAAAGGGTGGGGACACTGAAGCTTTCTTT.

V and J are TRBV7-8 and TRBJ1-2; no clear D. Germline V gene data show CDR1 as SGHVS and CDR2 as FQNEAQ. The CDR3 is 12 residues long. V lost 5 bases to trimming and J lost 8 bases, with 12 bases between them. The CDR3 nucleotides read TGTGCCAGCAGCCCTTCTGGGGAAGGCTACACCTTC. Translation: CASSPSGEGYTF.

This clonotype was counted at least ten times. The chain has TRBV5-6 and TRBJ2-3; 7 nucleotides align to TRBD1. The CDR3 totals 16 residues. Trimming took 4 bases from V and 0 from J; bases not matched to a gene: 8. Germline CDR1 and CDR2: SGHDT and YYEEEE. Here the CDR3 DNA reads TGTGCCAGCAGCCCCACGGGACAGCGAAGCACAGATACGCAGTATTTT. Its translation is CASSPTGQRSTDTQYF.

This clonotype was observed many times. The chain is built from TRBV19 and TRBJ1-4; 8 nucleotides align to TRBD1. The germline gives CDR1 LNHDA, CDR2 SQIVND (reference sequence). J lost 12 bases, V lost 5 bases, and 5 bases had no gene match. This CDR3 spans 12 amino acids. CDR3 in amino acids: CASSVLQGELFF. CDR3 DNA: TGTGCCAGTAGTGTCCTACAGGGGGAACTGTTTTTT.

CDR3 nucleotide sequence: TGTGCCACCAGTCCCTCCTGGGGTACAGGTGGCTACACCTTC. This sequence encodes CATSPSWGTGGYTF. The chain carries TRBV24-1 and TRBJ1-2; D perhaps matches TRBD1 (5 bases). The CDR3 totals 14 residues. Trimming took 6 bases from V and 7 from J, leaving 17 bases between them. Germline-derived CDR1 and CDR2 are KGHDR and SFDVKD.

This clonotype was seen many times. The rearrangement links TRBV11-2 to TRBJ2-1, with TRBD1 matching over 9 bases. Germline CDR1 reads SGHAT; CDR2 reads FQNNGV. Trimming cost V 5 bases and J 10 bases; bases outside gene matches: 12. The CDR3 contains 15 residues. The CDR3 DNA reads TGTGCCAGCAGCGGGCGGGACAGGGTCTTGCCGGAGCAGTTCTTC. It codes for CASSGRDRVLPEQFF.

The rearrangement links TRBV2 to TRBJ2-7; a weak D match, TRBD2 (6 bases). V shed 6 bases and J shed 3 bases, with 9 bases lying between them. This CDR3 comprises 12 residues. Germline V gives CDR1 SNHLY, CDR2 FYNNEI. As DNA, the CDR3 is TGTGCCAGCAGGGAGGGTTTCTACGAGCAGTACTTC. As protein: CASREGFYEQYF.

The genes are TRBV4-3 and TRBJ2-7, with D perhaps given as TRBD1 or TRBD2 (5 bases each). Germline loops: CDR1 LGHNA, CDR2 YSLEER. V lost 3 bases, J lost 4 bases, and 16 bases lay in between. This CDR3 is built from 15 residues. The CDR3 region has the DNA TGCGCCAGCAGCCATGGGACCTCTGGTGGGTACGAGCAGTACTTC. Encoded protein: CASSHGTSGGYEQYF.

V usage is TRBV19 and J usage is TRBJ2-1; 11 bases align to TRBD1. The ends lost 9 bases at V and 7 bases at J; junction bases unmatched: 11. The germline CDR1 and CDR2 sequences are LNHDA and SQIVND (reference sequence). The CDR3 contains 15 residues. Here the CDR3 DNA reads TGTGCCAGCGGCAACCCGGGGACAGGGGGGAATGAGCAGTTCTTC. Translation gives CASGNPGTGGNEQFF. The full variable domain, completed using reference TRBV19 and TRBJ2-1, is DGGITQSPKYLFRKEGQNVTLSCEQNLNHDAMYWYRQDPGQGLRLIYYSQIVNDFQKGDIAEGYSVSREKKESFPLTVTSAQKNPTAFYLCASGNPGTGGNEQFFGPGTRLTVL.

This clonotype occurred many times. This chain links TRBV20-1 with TRBJ2-1, with TRBD2 matching 10 bases. Germline trimming cut 4 bases from V and 6 bases from J; bases unmatched to any gene: 12. The CDR3 runs 16 residues. CDR1 and CDR2 (germline): DFQATT, SNEGSKA (reference sequence). In nucleotides, the CDR3 is TGCAGTGCTACAATTAGCGGGAGGAAGAGGGGCAATGAGCAGTTCTTC. This encodes CSATISGRKRGNEQFF.

A remark on this clonotype: The junction and the germline gene differ at one end; a read error may be behind it. V and J are TRBV7-3 and TRBJ2-5, with no clear D. The CDR3 extends over 17 amino acids. Germline V lookup: CDR1 SGHTA, CDR2 FQGTGA. The CDR3 here is CASSLSLRSMEQGTQYF. The CDR3 region has the DNA TGTGCCAGCAGCTTAAGTCTGCGGTCGATGGAGCAAGGGACCCAGTACTTC.

The chain joins TRBV7-9 to TRBJ2-5; D might be TRBD2 (5 bases). Trimming cost V 4 bases and J 2 bases, with 11 bases left between them. CDR1 and CDR2 from the germline V gene are SEHNR and FQNEAQ (reference sequence). The CDR3 has 14 amino acids. The CDR3 loop is CASSSDGIQETQYF. CDR3 bases: TGTGCCAGCAGCTCCGACGGGATACAAGAGACCCAGTACTTC. Full variable domain (outside the CDR3, taken from reference TRBV7-9 and TRBJ2-5): DTGVSQNPRHKITKRGQNVTFRCDPISEHNRLYWYRQTLGQGPEFLTYFQNEAQLEKSRLLSDRFSAERPKGSFSTLEIQRTEQGDSAMYLCASSSDGIQETQYFGPGTRLLVL.

This clonotype was seen a few times. This chain joins TRBV7-3 and TRBJ2-7; 10 bases fit TRBD2. CDR3 length equals 15 residues. The germline V gene has CDR1 SGHTA and CDR2 FQGTGA. V shed 5 bases, J shed 2 bases, and the junction held 6 bases outside the gene matches. The DNA of the CDR3 is TGTGCCAGCAGCCCAACCGGGACTAGCGCCTACGAGCAGTACTTC. This gives the protein CASSPTGTSAYEQYF.

This clonotype was recorded many times. The chain recombines TRBV5-6 with TRBJ2-7; the match to TRBD2 covers 11 bases. Germline values: CDR1 SGHDT, CDR2 YYEEEE. The V segment lost 2 bases and the J segment 0 bases; nucleotides outside the gene matches: 4. This CDR3 region has 16 residues. CDR3 region: CASSLTSGGSSYEQYF. CDR3 sequence (DNA): TGTGCCAGCAGCTTAACTAGCGGGGGAAGCTCCTACGAGCAGTACTTC.

The chain recombines TRBV2 with TRBJ2-5; 14 bases agree with TRBD2. The CDR3 sequence is 17 residues long. V was pared by 6 bases and J by 5 bases, with 11 bases of the junction left unmatched. Germline CDR1 is SNHLY and CDR2 is FYNNEI. CDR3 residues: CASRPRLAGGPRETQYF. DNA for the CDR3: TGTGCCAGCAGGCCTAGACTAGCGGGAGGGCCTCGGGAGACCCAGTACTTC.